These 6 T cell receptor beta chains originate from one sample sequenced in a study of CD8+ T cells in alopecia areata. Noted treatment: oral pan-JAK inhibitor, 5-10 mg twice daily. Sequencing templates came from extracted RNA that was reverse transcribed into cDNA. Assay: immunoSEQ multiplex PCR; the TCRdb copy retains only in-frame clones and omits some. Among about 210,000 clones listed, over 60% were seen once. The sample in question was CD4+ T cells sorted from blood, obtained at week 4, from a patient treated with tofacitinib. The receptor set was obtained from a human donor with alopecia areata.

This chain links TRBV29-1 with TRBJ2-4; perhaps TRBD1 as D (6 bases). This CDR3 is built from 15 residues. The V gene lost 4 bases and the J gene lost 9 bases, with 22 bases spanning the gap. Germline V CDR1 and CDR2: SQVTM, ANQGSEA. The CDR3 DNA sequence: TGCAGCGTTGTTGGTACGGGACAAGGCATGAGCATTCAGTACTTC. It yields the protein CSVVGTGQGMSIQYF. The full variable domain, rest sourced from reference TRBV29-1 and TRBJ2-4, is SAVISQKPSRDICQRGTSLTIQCQVDSQVTMMFWYRQQPGQSLTLIATANQGSEATYESGFVIDKFPISRPNLTFSTLTVSNMSPEDSSIYLCSVVGTGQGMSIQYFGAGTRLSVL.

This chain connects TRBV10-3 to TRBJ1-6; the D is unclear. The length of the CDR3 is 14 residues. V was cut by 2 bases and J by 8 bases, with 10 bases left in between. In germline, CDR1 is ENHRY, CDR2 SYGVKD. CDR3 amino acids: CAISETSLDSPLHF. CDR3 nucleotide sequence: TGTGCCATCAGTGAGACCTCTCTGGATTCACCCCTCCACTTT.

J is TRBJ2-5 and V is TRBV27; D gene unclear. The germline gives CDR1 MNHEY, CDR2 SMNVEV (reference sequence). V lost 3 bases to trimming and J lost 4 bases, with 12 bases between them. There are 14 residues in the CDR3. The CDR3 spells CASSFGLSRETQYF. DNA of the CDR3: TGTGCCAGCAGTTTCGGGCTCTCCCGAGAGACCCAGTACTTC.

The chain has TRBV11-2 and TRBJ2-4; 8 bases match TRBD1. Germline trimming cut 3 bases from V and 2 bases from J; bases unmatched to any gene: 3. The CDR3 is 15 amino acids. The germline V gene encodes CDR1 SGHAT and CDR2 FQNNGV. In DNA form, the CDR3 reads TGTGCCAGCAGCTTGCGACAGGGGCCCAAAAACATTCAGTACTTC. Protein: CASSLRQGPKNIQYF.

The rearrangement links TRBV11-1 to TRBJ2-2, with D hard to call. The germline V gene has CDR1 SGHAT and CDR2 FQDESV (reference sequence). CDR3 size: 14 residues. Trimming removed 4 bases at V and 5 bases at J, with 11 bases between. The CDR3: CASSSWSRTGELFF. DNA for the CDR3: TGTGCCAGCAGCTCCTGGAGCAGGACCGGGGAGCTGTTTTTT. Combining the CDR3 with reference TRBV11-1 and TRBJ2-2 gives the whole variable domain EAEVAQSPRYKITEKSQAVAFWCDPISGHATLYWYRQILGQGPELLVQFQDESVVDDSQLPKDRFSAERLKGVDSTLKIQPAELGDSAMYLCASSSWSRTGELFFGEGSRLTVL.

The chain carries TRBV20-1 and TRBJ2-5; D call uncertain. V lost 4 bases to trimming and J lost 5 bases, with 8 bases between them. The germline V gene has CDR1 DFQATT and CDR2 SNEGSKA (reference sequence). The CDR3 loop spans 11 amino acids. The CDR3 is CSATRAETQYF. The CDR3 nucleotides read TGCAGTGCTACCCGGGCTGAGACCCAGTACTTC.